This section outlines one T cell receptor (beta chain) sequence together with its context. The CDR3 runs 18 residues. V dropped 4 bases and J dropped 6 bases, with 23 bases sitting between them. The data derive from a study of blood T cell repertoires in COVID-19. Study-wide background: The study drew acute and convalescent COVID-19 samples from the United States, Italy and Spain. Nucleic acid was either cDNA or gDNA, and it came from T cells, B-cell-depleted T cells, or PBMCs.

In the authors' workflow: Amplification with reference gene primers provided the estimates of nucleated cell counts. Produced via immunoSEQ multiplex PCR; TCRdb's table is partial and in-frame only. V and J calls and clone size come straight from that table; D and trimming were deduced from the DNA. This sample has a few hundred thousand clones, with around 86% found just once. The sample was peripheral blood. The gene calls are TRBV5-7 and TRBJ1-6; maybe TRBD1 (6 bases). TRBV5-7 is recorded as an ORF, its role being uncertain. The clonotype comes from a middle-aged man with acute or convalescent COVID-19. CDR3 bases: TGTGCCAGCAGCAAGCCAACCCCGGGACACGAAATTAATTCACCCCTCCACTTT. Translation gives CASSKPTPGHEINSPLHF.